The rows below give T cell receptor beta chains drawn from one sample of a study of cytomegalovirus exposure and HLA in healthy donors. Some clones are missing from TCRdb's copy, which holds only in-frame ones; the method was immunoSEQ multiplex PCR. There are more than 110,000 clones in the sample; under 80% occur only once, and 2.5% to 3% lies in the top ten. The sequenced material came from PBMCs. The source is a male donor in good health and CMV-seronegative. CDR3s include the opening cysteine and the closing phenylalanine or tryptophan. The D gene is left open where the match is weak. Clone size appears in some rows only: once, few, many, or a class for an expanded clone.

d_call	clone_size	j_call	v_call	cdr3_aa	cdr3_nt
TRBD2	-	TRBJ2-7	TRBV27	CASSPTSGPYEQYF	TGTGCCAGCAGCCCGACTAGCGGCCCCTACGAGCAGTACTTC
-	-	TRBJ2-7	TRBV6-5	CASRSTSSYEQYF	TGTGCCAGCAGATCGACAAGCTCCTACGAGCAGTACTTC
TRBD2	-	TRBJ2-7	TRBV2	CASSEVGRGYEQYF	TGTGCCAGCAGTGAAGTGGGGAGGGGTTACGAGCAGTACTTC
-	-	TRBJ2-3	TRBV19	CASSPTLVSGDRTDTQYF	TGTGCCAGTAGCCCAACTTTGGTTAGCGGAGACCGCACAGATACGCAGTATTTT
-	few	TRBJ1-5	TRBV4-1	CASSLTWASNQPQHF	TGCGCCAGCAGCCTCACATGGGCGAGCAATCAGCCCCAGCATTTT
TRBD1	-	TRBJ1-1	TRBV11-1	CASSASGTGGFKTEAFF	TGTGCCAGCAGCGCCTCCGGGACAGGGGGTTTTAAAACTGAAGCTTTCTTT
-	-	TRBJ1-2	TRBV25-1	CASSDPSREVGYTF	TGTGCCAGCAGTGACCCCTCCAGGGAGGTAGGCTACACCTTC
-	-	TRBJ1-1	TRBV5-8	CASSPLVGRITEAFF	TGTGCCAGCAGCCCCCTCGTGGGGCGGATCACTGAAGCTTTCTTT
-	-	TRBJ2-2	TRBV18	CASSPKPTGRGTGELFF	TGTGCCAGCTCACCCAAACCCACTGGACGGGGCACCGGGGAGCTGTTTTTT
TRBD1	few	TRBJ1-3	TRBV7-2	CATSGGKGTIYF	TGTGCGACCTCAGGGGGGAAAGGCACCATATATTTT
TRBD2	-	TRBJ2-7	TRBV29-1	CSVDATGLAGCHEQYF	TGCAGCGTTGATGCAACGGGACTAGCGGGATGCCACGAGCAGTACTTC